This T cell receptor beta chain was sequenced in a study of T-cell reconstitution after alpha-beta-depleted transplantation in children. A word on this clonotype: Its antigen is undetermined.

Study outcomes and limitations: The main origin of T-cell counts and diversity one year after transplant was newly produced T cells. Several hundred graft clones that had expanded were reportedly the source of alpha-beta T cells about two months after transplant. Some patients' high day-60 TCRbeta diversity was attributed to recipient cells surviving conditioning.

There are 15 residues in the CDR3. The germline gives CDR1 SGHAT, CDR2 FQNNGV. Trimming stripped 4 bases from V and 0 bases from J, with 10 bases between. A library of TCRbeta sequences, prepared with unique molecular identifiers, was generated. TCRdb analysed the PCR reads with MiXCR anew, one entry per CDR3 protein. The sample contains nearly 350,000 distinct CDR3 sequences, around 15% of which appear only once. Here the sequenced sample was PBMCs, mostly from graft donor cells, taken 360 days after TCRalphabeta/CD19-depleted stem cell transplant. This chain links TRBV11-2 with TRBJ2-1, with D tentatively TRBD2 (6 bases). This clonotype was obtained from a male patient aged 2 to 9 who had a stem cell transplant for acute lymphoblastic leukemia, so the T cells may come from the graft donor. CDR3 region: CASSSKTSSYNEQFF. The DNA of the CDR3 is TGTGCCAGCAGCTCCAAGACTAGCTCCTACAATGAGCAGTTCTTC.